The source of this TCR beta chain is a study of cytomegalovirus exposure and HLA in healthy donors. The germline gives CDR1 SSHAT, CDR2 FNYEAQ (reference sequence). This CDR3 has 15 amino acids. This clone was counted a single time. The antigen remains unidentified. A junction boundary mismatches the germline segment, possibly from a read error. The PCR employed 60 Vbeta primers together with 13 Jbeta primers. This table comes from immunoSEQ multiplex PCR, and its TCRdb copy is limited to in-frame clones, with some not included. The data contain 150,000 to 200,000 clones, 82% of them singletons. Findings of the study overall: It was confirmed in vitro that a few of the CMV-associated chains were specific for CMV antigens. With later analysis, a missense DCLRE1C variant became linked to TCR beta V- and J-gene trimming.

This receptor was obtained from a middle-aged man in good health and CMV-seronegative. Input material: PBMCs. V usage is TRBV7-7 and J usage is TRBJ2-5; 7 bases align to TRBD1. The CDR3 coding sequence is TGTGCTAGCAGCTTAGCAAGGGGGCCCGAAGAGACCCAGTACTTC. It is translated as CASSLARGPEETQYF.